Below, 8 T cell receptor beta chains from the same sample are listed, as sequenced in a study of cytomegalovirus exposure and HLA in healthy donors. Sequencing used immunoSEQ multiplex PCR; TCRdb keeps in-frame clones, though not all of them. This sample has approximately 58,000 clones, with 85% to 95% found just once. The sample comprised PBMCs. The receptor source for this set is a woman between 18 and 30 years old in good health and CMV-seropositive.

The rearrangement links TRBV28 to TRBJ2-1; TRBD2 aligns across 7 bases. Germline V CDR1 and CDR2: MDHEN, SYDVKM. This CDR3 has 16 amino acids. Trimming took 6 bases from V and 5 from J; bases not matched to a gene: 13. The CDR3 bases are TGTGCCAGCAGCGCGAGATTCGGGGGGATAGACAATGAGCAGTTCTTC. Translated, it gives CASSARFGGIDNEQFF.

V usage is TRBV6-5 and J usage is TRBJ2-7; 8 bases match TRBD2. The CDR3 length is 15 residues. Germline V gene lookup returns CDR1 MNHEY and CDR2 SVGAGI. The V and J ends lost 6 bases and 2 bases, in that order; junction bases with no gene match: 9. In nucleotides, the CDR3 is TGTGCCAGCAGACCCACTAGCGGTCAACCCTACGAGCAGTACTTC. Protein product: CASRPTSGQPYEQYF.

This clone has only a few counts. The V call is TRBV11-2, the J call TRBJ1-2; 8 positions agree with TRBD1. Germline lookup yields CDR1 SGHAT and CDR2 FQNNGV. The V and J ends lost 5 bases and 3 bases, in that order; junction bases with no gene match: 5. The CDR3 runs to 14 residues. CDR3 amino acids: CASSQQDRDYGYTF. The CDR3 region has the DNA TGTGCCAGCAGCCAACAGGACAGGGACTATGGCTACACCTTC.

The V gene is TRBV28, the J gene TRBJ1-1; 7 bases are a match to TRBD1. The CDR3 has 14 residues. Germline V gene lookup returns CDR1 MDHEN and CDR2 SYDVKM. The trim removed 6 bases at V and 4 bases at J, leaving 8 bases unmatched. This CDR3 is CASREGGPGTEAFF. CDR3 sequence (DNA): TGTGCCAGCAGAGAAGGGGGCCCTGGCACTGAAGCTTTCTTT.

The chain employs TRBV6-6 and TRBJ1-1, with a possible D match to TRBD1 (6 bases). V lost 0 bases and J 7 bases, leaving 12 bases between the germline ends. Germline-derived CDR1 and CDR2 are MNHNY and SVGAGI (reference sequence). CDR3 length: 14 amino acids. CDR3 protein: CASSYSIQGGEAFF. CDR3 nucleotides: TGTGCCAGCAGTTACTCGATACAGGGCGGTGAAGCTTTCTTT.

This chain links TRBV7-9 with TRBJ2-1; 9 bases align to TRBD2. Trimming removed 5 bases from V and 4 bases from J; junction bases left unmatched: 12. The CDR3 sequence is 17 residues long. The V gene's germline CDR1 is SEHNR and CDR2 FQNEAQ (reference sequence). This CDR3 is CASSNHQGLAGYNEQFF. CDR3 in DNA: TGTGCCAGCAGCAATCATCAGGGGCTAGCGGGGTACAATGAGCAGTTCTTC.

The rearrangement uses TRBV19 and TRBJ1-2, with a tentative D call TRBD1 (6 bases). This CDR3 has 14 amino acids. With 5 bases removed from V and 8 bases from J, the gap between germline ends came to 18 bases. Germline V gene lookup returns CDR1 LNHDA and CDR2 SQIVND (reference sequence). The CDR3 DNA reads TGTGCCAGTAGTTGGGACACGACTAAAGGGGGCTACACCTTC. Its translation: CASSWDTTKGGYTF.

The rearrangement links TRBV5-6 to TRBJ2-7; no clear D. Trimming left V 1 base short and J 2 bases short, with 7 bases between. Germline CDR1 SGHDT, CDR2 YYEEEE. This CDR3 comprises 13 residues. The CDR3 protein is CASSLREAYEQYF. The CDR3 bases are TGTGCCAGCAGCTTGCGCGAGGCCTACGAGCAGTACTTC.